Below, 32 T cell receptor beta chains from the same sample are listed, as sequenced in a study of T cell repertoires in cytomegalovirus infection. What these receptors recognize is not known. TCRdb independently ran MiXCR on the reads; one entry per CDR3 protein. The sample contains roughly 800,000 distinct CDR3 sequences, just under 30% of which appear only once. The sample here was cultured CD8+ T cells from PBMCs, taken from culture after CMV antigen stimulation. These receptors were taken from a human donor in good health (CMV status not recorded). Some clones in this sample may be carry-over from other donors' samples.

The chain uses TRBV9 and TRBJ2-2; D uncertain. This CDR3 has 14 residues. V shed 0 bases and J shed 4 bases, with 7 bases lying between them. Germline assignment: CDR1 SGDLS and CDR2 YYNGEE. The CDR3 loop is CASSVVWGTGELFF. The CDR3 DNA is TGTGCCAGCAGCGTAGTTTGGGGCACCGGGGAGCTGTTTTTT.

This clonotype has a handful of counts. This chain uses TRBV7-9 with TRBJ1-4; D gene unclear. The germline CDR1 and CDR2 sequences are SEHNR and FQNEAQ (reference sequence). CDR3 length: 12 residues. The V gene lost 11 bases and the J gene lost 8 bases, with 15 bases spanning the gap. CDR3 residues: CAAAVGGEKLFF. CDR3 in DNA: TGTGCCGCAGCAGTCGGAGGAGAAAAACTGTTTTTT.

The rearrangement uses TRBV20-1 and TRBJ1-1; TRBD1 is a possible D gene (5 bases). This CDR3 is 15 amino acids long. Trimming took off 0 bases at V and 3 bases at J, with 14 bases between the two ends. CDR1 is DFQATT and CDR2 is SNEGSKA in the germline V gene (reference sequence). This CDR3 is CSARDSGMGYTEAFF. CDR3 sequence (DNA): TGCAGTGCTAGAGATTCAGGGATGGGGTACACTGAAGCTTTCTTT.

The V gene is TRBV11-2, the J gene TRBJ1-2; 9 nucleotides align to TRBD1. This CDR3 is 13 amino acids long. The junction had 6 bases not matched to a gene; V was cut back by 5 bases and J by 8 bases. CDR1 is SGHAT, CDR2 FQNNGV, per germline. The CDR3: CASSTTGGKGYTF. The CDR3 bases are TGTGCCAGCAGCACCACAGGGGGCAAGGGCTACACCTTC.

This clonotype was observed many times. The chain couples TRBV7-8 to TRBJ1-1, with 7 bases lining up with TRBD1. CDR3 length: 15 residues. Germline trimming cut 1 base from V and 3 bases from J; bases unmatched to any gene: 5. Germline CDR1 reads SGHVS; CDR2 reads FQNEAQ. The CDR3 loop reads CASSLEGASDTEAFF. The CDR3 nucleotides read TGTGCCAGCAGCTTAGAGGGGGCTTCGGACACTGAAGCTTTCTTT. The whole variable domain, filled in from reference TRBV7-8 and TRBJ1-1, reads GAGVSQSPRYKVAKRGQDVALRCDPISGHVSLFWYQQALGQGPEFLTYFQNEAQLDKSGLPSDRFFAERPEGSVSTLKIQRTQQEDSAVYLCASSLEGASDTEAFFGQGTRLTVV.

The chain combines TRBV6-2 or TRBV6-3 with TRBJ2-7; 7 bases fit TRBD1. This CDR3 is 12 amino acids long. Per the germline V gene, CDR1 is MNHEY and CDR2 is SVGEGT. V was clipped by 5 bases and J by 11 bases; unmatched bases: 9. The chain's CDR3 is CASSANRGVKYV. The CDR3 DNA is TGTGCCAGCAGTGCCAACAGGGGAGTTAAGTACGTC.

The chain couples TRBV2 to TRBJ2-5, with unresolved D. Germline lookup yields CDR1 SNHLY and CDR2 FYNNEI. Trimming removed 0 bases at V and 4 bases at J, with 9 bases between. The CDR3 has 14 amino acids. Here the CDR3 reads CASSEALSIETQYF. CDR3 in DNA: TGTGCCAGCAGTGAAGCGCTTTCTATAGAGACCCAGTACTTC.

As regards this clonotype: The junction does not match germline at one end; this may be a read error. The rearrangement joins TRBV7-9 to TRBJ1-1; D uncertain. The germline gives CDR1 SEHNR, CDR2 FQNEAQ (reference sequence). The CDR3 has 13 amino acids. For the CDR3, the DNA is TGTGCTAGCAGCCAAACACCGAACACTGAAGCTTCCTTT. It is translated as CASSQTPNTEASF. Variable domain in full (rest from reference TRBV7-9 and TRBJ1-1): DTGVSQNPRHKITKRGQNVTFRCDPISEHNRLYWYRQTLGQGPEFLTYFQNEAQLEKSRLLSDRFSAERPKGSFSTLEIQRTEQGDSAMYLCASSQTPNTEASFGQGTRLTVV.

The chain has TRBV4-3 and TRBJ2-3; 9 bases match TRBD1. Trimming at V came to 4 bases and at J to 2 bases, leaving 7 bases not matched to a gene. This CDR3 contains 16 residues. CDR1 LGHNA and CDR2 YSLEER come from the germline V gene. This chain's CDR3 is CASSPDRGFFTDTQYF. CDR3 DNA sequence: TGCGCCAGCAGCCCCGACAGGGGGTTTTTCACAGATACGCAGTATTTT.

The V gene is TRBV5-1, the J gene TRBJ2-5, with D hard to call. The germline V gene has CDR1 SGHRS and CDR2 YFSETQ. The germline V and J ends were trimmed by 1 base and 5 bases, with 18 bases remaining between them. This CDR3 spans 16 amino acids. CDR3 sequence (DNA): TGCGCCAGCAGCTTGTCCCCAGGACGAGGTGGGGAGACCCAGTACTTC. It is translated as CASSLSPGRGGETQYF.

The chain employs TRBV6-1 and TRBJ2-3; maybe TRBD2 (6 bases). V lost 5 bases and J 5 bases, leaving 20 bases between the germline ends. The germline CDR1 and CDR2 sequences are MNHNS and SASEGT. The CDR3 consists of 16 residues. In DNA form, the CDR3 reads TGTGCCAGCAGTATGACGGCGGGGAGGTTTCTAGATACGCAGTATTTT. This sequence encodes CASSMTAGRFLDTQYF.

This clonotype was observed a few times. The rearrangement links TRBV5-4 to TRBJ1-4; 10 bases map to TRBD1. This CDR3 has 13 residues. Per the germline V gene, CDR1 is SGHNT and CDR2 is YYREEE (reference sequence). V lost 5 bases, J lost 5 bases, and 0 bases stayed unmatched. For the CDR3, the DNA is TGTGCCAGCAGGGACAGGGGGAATGAAAAACTGTTTTTT. Amino acid sequence: CASRDRGNEKLFF. The variable domain in full, with the rest retrieved from reference TRBV5-4 and TRBJ1-4, is ETGVTQSPTHLIKTRGQQVTLRCSSQSGHNTVSWYQQALGQGPQFIFQYYREEENGRGNFPPRFSGLQFPNYSSELNVNALELDDSALYLCASRDRGNEKLFFGSGTQLSVL.

V is TRBV27 and J is TRBJ2-7; TRBD1 matches at 7 bases. J was trimmed by 0 bases and V by 4 bases; bases with no gene match: 6. The CDR3 has 15 amino acids. From germline, CDR1 is MNHEY and CDR2 SMNVEV (reference sequence). CDR3: CASSYRTGSSYEQYF. CDR3 in DNA: TGTGCCAGCAGTTACCGGACAGGTTCCTCCTACGAGCAGTACTTC.

This clonotype has at least ten counts. V usage is TRBV28 and J usage is TRBJ2-3; TRBD1 is a possible D gene (5 bases). The V gene lost 8 bases and the J gene lost 2 bases, with 20 bases spanning the gap. The length of the CDR3 is 16 residues. Germline CDR1 and CDR2: MDHEN and SYDVKM. This CDR3 reads CASASLTGIFTDTQYF. The CDR3 DNA sequence: TGTGCCAGCGCCTCCTTAACAGGCATATTCACAGATACGCAGTATTTT.

This clonotype has a handful of counts. The rearrangement uses TRBV7-2 and TRBJ2-1, with TRBD2 identical over 10 bases. Germline V lookup: CDR1 SGHTA, CDR2 FQGNSA. This CDR3 is built from 17 residues. V shed 5 bases, J shed 3 bases, and the junction held 10 bases outside the gene matches. CDR3 DNA: TGTGCCAGCAGCCTCAGGACTAGCGGATCCTTCTACAATGAGCAGTTCTTC. This translates into CASSLRTSGSFYNEQFF.

The table lists this clonotype with a count of one. J is TRBJ1-1 and V is TRBV6-5, with D possibly TRBD1 on 5 matching bases. Germline values: CDR1 MNHEY, CDR2 SVGAGI. This CDR3 has 15 amino acids. Trimming took off 5 bases at V and 0 bases at J, with 13 bases between the two ends. The CDR3 DNA reads TGTGCCAGCAGTAATTCCCAGACAGTGAACACTGAAGCTTTCTTT. Translation: CASSNSQTVNTEAFF.

In its sample, this clonotype was seen a few times. The chain joins TRBV12-5 to TRBJ1-1; D perhaps matches TRBD1 (6 bases). The CDR3 has 16 amino acids. V was pared by 0 bases and J by 0 bases, with 11 bases between. The germline gives CDR1 LGHNT, CDR2 FRNRAP. CDR3 region: CASGLVTGKVNTEAFF. The CDR3 bases are TGTGCTAGTGGTTTGGTTACAGGGAAGGTGAACACTGAAGCTTTCTTT.

This clonotype was counted between two and nine times. The genes are TRBV27 and TRBJ2-3, with no clear D. V lost 2 bases and J 2 bases, leaving 8 bases between the germline ends. Germline CDR1 MNHEY, CDR2 SMNVEV (reference sequence). This CDR3 region has 14 residues. Here the CDR3 DNA reads TGTGCCAGCAGTTTAGATGGGTTCACAGATACGCAGTATTTT. Its protein product is CASSLDGFTDTQYF.

V is TRBV15 and J is TRBJ2-5; 8 positions agree with TRBD2. J lost 2 bases, V lost 0 bases, and 8 bases had no gene match. The CDR3 length is 17 residues. Germline V lookup: CDR1 LNHNV, CDR2 YYDKDF (reference sequence). This CDR3 is CATSRDPPGGGQETQYF. CDR3 in DNA: TGTGCCACCAGCAGAGACCCCCCGGGGGGGGGACAAGAGACCCAGTACTTC.

The rearrangement joins TRBV6-4 to TRBJ1-1, with TRBD1 as a possible D gene (5 bases). CDR1 is MRHNA, CDR2 SNTAGT, per germline. The CDR3 extends over 18 amino acids. The germline V and J ends were trimmed by 2 bases and 4 bases, with 23 bases remaining between them. In DNA, the CDR3 is TGTGCCAGCAGTGACCCGCGGGCCAGGGTTGATTCGGGCACTGAAGCTTTCTTT. This translates into CASSDPRARVDSGTEAFF.

The chain recombines TRBV12-5 with TRBJ2-1, with 10 bases lining up with TRBD1. CDR3 length equals 14 residues. Germline V CDR1 and CDR2: LGHNT, FRNRAP. V lost 3 bases to trimming and J lost 5 bases; unmatched junction nucleotides: 1. CDR3 sequence: CASGFGQGDNEQFF. The CDR3 DNA is TGTGCTAGTGGTTTCGGACAGGGGGACAATGAGCAGTTCTTC.

V is TRBV7-6 and J is TRBJ2-1; D might be TRBD1 (5 bases). This CDR3 is 18 amino acids long. The germline V and J ends were trimmed by 0 bases and 2 bases, with 17 bases remaining between them. Germline CDR1 is SGHVS and CDR2 is FNYEAQ. The CDR3 region has the DNA TGTGCCAGCAGCTTAGCGTCAGTGGTTGTGGGGCCCTACAATGAGCAGTTCTTC. Translating gives CASSLASVVVGPYNEQFF.

A few counts support this clonotype. The rearrangement links TRBV12-3 or TRBV12-4 to TRBJ2-7; 7 positions agree with TRBD1. The ends lost 1 base at V and 0 bases at J; junction bases unmatched: 3. The length of the CDR3 is 15 residues. CDR3 nucleotides: TGTGCCAGCAGTTTAGGTTGGGACAGCTCCTACGAGCAGTACTTC. Protein product: CASSLGWDSSYEQYF.

The sample holds many counts of this clonotype. V is TRBV7-2 and J is TRBJ2-1; TRBD1 matches at 7 bases. The V segment lost 1 base and the J segment 4 bases; nucleotides outside the gene matches: 7. CDR1 is SGHTA and CDR2 is FQGNSA in the germline V gene. CDR3 length equals 16 residues. CDR3 coding DNA: TGTGCCAGCAGCTTAGAGGGGGCTTGGGAATACAATGAGCAGTTCTTC. Its translation is CASSLEGAWEYNEQFF.

The chain combines TRBV28 with TRBJ2-2; maybe TRBD1 (5 bases). This CDR3 has 14 residues. Per the germline V gene, CDR1 is MDHEN and CDR2 is SYDVKM. Trimming took 4 bases from V and 5 from J, leaving 11 bases between them. CDR3 DNA sequence: TGTGCCAGCAGTTCGACCGACAGAACCGGGGAGCTGTTTTTT. Encoded protein: CASSSTDRTGELFF.

This clonotype was counted a single time. V is TRBV27 and J is TRBJ2-1; D is uncertain. CDR3 length: 16 amino acids. Germline CDR1 reads MNHEY; CDR2 reads SMNVEV (reference sequence). Trimming took 0 bases from V and 6 from J, leaving 15 bases between them. The CDR3 region has the DNA TGTGCCAGCAGTTTATCGAGGATCCAGTCCCTCAATGAGCAGTTCTTC. It is translated as CASSLSRIQSLNEQFF.

V usage is TRBV28 and J usage is TRBJ2-7; 8 nucleotides agree with TRBD1. Losses at the gene ends were 5 bases for V and 4 bases for J; bases not matched to a gene: 13. Germline assignment: CDR1 MDHEN and CDR2 SYDVKM. CDR3 size: 16 residues. The CDR3 DNA follows: TGTGCCAGCAGTCGTATTGGGACAGGTAGACGATACGAGCAGTACGTC. It yields the protein CASSRIGTGRRYEQYV.

The V and J genes are TRBV27 and TRBJ1-6; possible D gene TRBD1, 6 bases. V dropped 9 bases and J dropped 6 bases, with 15 bases sitting between them. Germline CDR1 MNHEY, CDR2 SMNVEV (reference sequence). This CDR3 region has 14 residues. This chain's CDR3 is CASAPGGANSPLHF. Written as DNA, the CDR3 is TGTGCCAGTGCCCCGGGGGGGGCTAATTCACCCCTCCACTTT.

This clonotype was detected a few times. The chain joins TRBV6-1 to TRBJ2-3; TRBD2 might be the D (5 bases). The CDR3 runs 13 residues. Germline values: CDR1 MNHNS, CDR2 SASEGT. The V end was cut by 6 bases, the J end by 4 bases, with 11 bases between. CDR3 sequence (DNA): TGTGCCAGCAGAGAGGGTGTCGCAGATACGCAGTATTTT. As protein: CASREGVADTQYF.

This clonotype was seen a single time. The genes are TRBV4-1 and TRBJ2-1, with TRBD2 matching 7 bases. The CDR3 covers 15 residues. Germline-derived CDR1 and CDR2 are MGHRA and YSYEKL. V shed 1 base, J shed 4 bases, and the junction held 4 bases outside the gene matches. For the CDR3, the DNA is TGCGCCAGCAGCCAAGCGGGGGGTGGATACAATGAGCAGTTCTTC. It specifies CASSQAGGGYNEQFF.

CDR3 residues: CASSYPGLAGASSYNEQFF. CDR3 DNA: TGTGCCAGCAGCTATCCGGGACTAGCGGGGGCCTCCTCCTACAATGAGCAGTTCTTC. The chain combines TRBV7-6 with TRBJ2-1, with 14 bases that match TRBD2. Germline CDR1 is SGHVS and CDR2 is FNYEAQ. The CDR3 loop spans 19 amino acids. The V and J ends lost 4 bases and 0 bases, in that order; junction bases with no gene match: 8.

The chain is built from TRBV5-1 and TRBJ2-1; 10 nucleotides align to TRBD1. CDR3 length: 18 residues. Trimming removed 0 bases from V and 2 bases from J; junction bases left unmatched: 8. Per the germline V gene, CDR1 is SGHRS and CDR2 is YFSETQ. CDR3 loop: CASSLAAFGTGAYNEQFF. In DNA, the CDR3 is TGCGCCAGCAGCTTGGCCGCTTTTGGGACAGGGGCCTACAATGAGCAGTTCTTC.